This TCR beta chain was recovered during a study of blood T cell repertoires in COVID-19. On the study more broadly: Acute and convalescent COVID-19 samples came from the United States, Italy and Spain. T cells, B-cell-depleted T cells, or PBMCs provided the cDNA or gDNA that served as material.

There are 22 residues in the CDR3. With 3 bases clipped from V and 0 bases from J, the junction kept 23 bases outside the gene matches. Per the authors' pipeline: The authors estimated nucleated cell counts from reference gene primer amplification. Using immunoSEQ multiplex PCR, the repertoire was profiled, and TCRdb retains in-frame clones only, with some absent. V and J calls and clone size are those listed in that table; D and trimming were worked out from the DNA. The sample lists approximately 280,000 clones, approximately 90% occurring once. This chain joins TRBV23-1 and TRBJ2-1; 7 bases map to TRBD1. TRBV23-1 is recorded as an ORF, its role being uncertain. This clonotype was sampled from a man aged 35 to 55 with acute or convalescent COVID-19. The sequenced sample was peripheral blood. The CDR3 sequence is CASSQLKIRDSVLSSSYNEQFF. CDR3 DNA sequence: TGCGCCAGCAGTCAGCTAAAAATCCGGGACAGCGTACTCTCCAGCTCCTACAATGAGCAGTTCTTC.